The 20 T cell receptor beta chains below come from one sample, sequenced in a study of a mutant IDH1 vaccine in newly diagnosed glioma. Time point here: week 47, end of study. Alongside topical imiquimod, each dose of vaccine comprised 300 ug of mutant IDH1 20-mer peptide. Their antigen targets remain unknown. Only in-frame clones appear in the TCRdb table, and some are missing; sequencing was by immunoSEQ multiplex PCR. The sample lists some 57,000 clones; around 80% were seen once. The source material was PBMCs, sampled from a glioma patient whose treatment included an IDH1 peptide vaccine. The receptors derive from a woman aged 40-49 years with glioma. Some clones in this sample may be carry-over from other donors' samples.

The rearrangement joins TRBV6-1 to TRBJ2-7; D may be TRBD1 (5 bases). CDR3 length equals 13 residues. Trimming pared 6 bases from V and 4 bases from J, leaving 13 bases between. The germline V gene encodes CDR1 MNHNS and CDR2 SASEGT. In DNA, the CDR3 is TGTGCCAGCAGCGCCTCAGGGCGGTACGAGCAGTACTTC. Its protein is CASSASGRYEQYF.

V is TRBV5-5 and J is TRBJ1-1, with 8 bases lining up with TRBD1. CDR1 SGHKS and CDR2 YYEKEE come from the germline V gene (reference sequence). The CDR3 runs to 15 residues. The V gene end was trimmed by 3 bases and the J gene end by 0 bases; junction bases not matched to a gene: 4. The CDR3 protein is CASSSQGALNTEAFF. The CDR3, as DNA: TGTGCCAGCAGCTCCCAGGGGGCGCTGAACACTGAAGCTTTCTTT.

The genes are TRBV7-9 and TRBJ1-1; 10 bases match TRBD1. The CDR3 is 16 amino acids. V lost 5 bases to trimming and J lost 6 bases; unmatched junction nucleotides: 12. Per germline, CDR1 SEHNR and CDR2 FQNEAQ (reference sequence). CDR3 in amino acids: CASSTRQGASGAEAFF. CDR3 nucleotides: TGTGCCAGCAGCACCCGACAGGGGGCTAGTGGCGCTGAAGCTTTCTTT. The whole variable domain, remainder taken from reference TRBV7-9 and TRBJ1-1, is DTGVSQNPRHKITKRGQNVTFRCDPISEHNRLYWYRQTLGQGPEFLTYFQNEAQLEKSRLLSDRFSAERPKGSFSTLEIQRTEQGDSAMYLCASSTRQGASGAEAFFGQGTRLTVV.

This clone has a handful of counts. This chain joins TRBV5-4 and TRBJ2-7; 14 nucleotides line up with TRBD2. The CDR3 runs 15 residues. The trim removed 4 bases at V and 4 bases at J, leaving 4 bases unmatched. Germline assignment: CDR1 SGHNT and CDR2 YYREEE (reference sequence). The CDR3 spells CASSRTSGRFYEQYF. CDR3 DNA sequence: TGTGCCAGCAGCCGGACTAGCGGGAGGTTTTACGAGCAGTACTTC.

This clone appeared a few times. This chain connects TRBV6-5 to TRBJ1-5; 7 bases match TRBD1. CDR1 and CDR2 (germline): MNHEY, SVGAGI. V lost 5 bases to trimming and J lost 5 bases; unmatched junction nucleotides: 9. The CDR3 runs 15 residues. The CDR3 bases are TGTGCCAGCAGTCAGGACAGGCCCGAGTATCAGCCCCAGCATTTT. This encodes CASSQDRPEYQPQHF.

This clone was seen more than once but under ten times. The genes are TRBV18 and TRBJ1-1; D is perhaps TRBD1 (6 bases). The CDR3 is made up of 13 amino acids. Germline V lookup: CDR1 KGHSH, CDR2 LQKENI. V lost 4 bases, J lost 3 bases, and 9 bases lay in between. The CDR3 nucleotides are TGTGCCAGCTCACGCGAGGGGGACACTGAAGCTTTCTTT. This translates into CASSREGDTEAFF.

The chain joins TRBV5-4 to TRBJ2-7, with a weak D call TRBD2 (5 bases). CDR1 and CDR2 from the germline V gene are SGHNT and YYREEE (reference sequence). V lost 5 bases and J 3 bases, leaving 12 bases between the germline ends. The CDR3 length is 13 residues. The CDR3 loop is CASSHHEGYEQYF. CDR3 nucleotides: TGTGCCAGCAGTCATCACGAGGGCTACGAGCAGTACTTC. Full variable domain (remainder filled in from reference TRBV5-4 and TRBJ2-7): ETGVTQSPTHLIKTRGQQVTLRCSSQSGHNTVSWYQQALGQGPQFIFQYYREEENGRGNFPPRFSGLQFPNYSSELNVNALELDDSALYLCASSHHEGYEQYFGPGTRLTVT.

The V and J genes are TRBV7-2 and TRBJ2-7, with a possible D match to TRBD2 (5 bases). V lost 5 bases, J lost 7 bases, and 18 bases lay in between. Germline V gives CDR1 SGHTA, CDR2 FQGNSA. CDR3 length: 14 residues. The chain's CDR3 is CASSTREGPREQYF. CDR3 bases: TGTGCCAGCAGCACCCGTGAGGGTCCAAGGGAGCAGTACTTC.

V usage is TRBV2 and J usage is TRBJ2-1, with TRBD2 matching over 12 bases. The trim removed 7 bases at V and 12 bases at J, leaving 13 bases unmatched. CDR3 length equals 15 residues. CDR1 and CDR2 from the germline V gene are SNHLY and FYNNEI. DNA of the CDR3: TGTGCCAGCACTGTGACTAGCGGGGGATCGTCGGGGCAGTTCTTC. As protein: CASTVTSGGSSGQFF.

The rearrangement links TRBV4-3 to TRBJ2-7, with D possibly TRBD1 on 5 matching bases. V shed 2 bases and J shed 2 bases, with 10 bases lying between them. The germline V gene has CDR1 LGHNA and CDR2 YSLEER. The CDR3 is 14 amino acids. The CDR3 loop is CASSQSRTTYEQYF. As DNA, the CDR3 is TGCGCCAGCAGCCAATCTAGGACAACCTACGAGCAGTACTTC.

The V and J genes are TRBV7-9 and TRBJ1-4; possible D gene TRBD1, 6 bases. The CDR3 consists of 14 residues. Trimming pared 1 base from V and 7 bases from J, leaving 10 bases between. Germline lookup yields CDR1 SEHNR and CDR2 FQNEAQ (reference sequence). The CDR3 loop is CASSLGQGTEKLFF. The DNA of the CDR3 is TGTGCCAGCAGCTTAGGGCAGGGGACTGAAAAACTGTTTTTT.

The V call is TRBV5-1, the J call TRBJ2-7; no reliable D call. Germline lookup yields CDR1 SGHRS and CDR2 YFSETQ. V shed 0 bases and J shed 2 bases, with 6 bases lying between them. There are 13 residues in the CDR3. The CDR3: CASSLGSPYEQYF. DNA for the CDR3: TGCGCCAGCAGCTTGGGGAGCCCCTACGAGCAGTACTTC.

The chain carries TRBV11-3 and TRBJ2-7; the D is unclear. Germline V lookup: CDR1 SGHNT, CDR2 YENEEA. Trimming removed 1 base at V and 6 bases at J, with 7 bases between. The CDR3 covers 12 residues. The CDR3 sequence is CASSLAGGEQYF. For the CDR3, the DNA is TGTGCCAGCAGCTTAGCCGGCGGCGAGCAGTACTTC.

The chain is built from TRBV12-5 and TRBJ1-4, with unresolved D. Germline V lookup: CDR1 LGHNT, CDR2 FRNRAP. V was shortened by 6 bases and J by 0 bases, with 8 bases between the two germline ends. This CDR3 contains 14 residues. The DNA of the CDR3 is TGTGCTAGTGGCCTGTATGCAACTAATGAAAAACTGTTTTTT. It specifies CASGLYATNEKLFF.

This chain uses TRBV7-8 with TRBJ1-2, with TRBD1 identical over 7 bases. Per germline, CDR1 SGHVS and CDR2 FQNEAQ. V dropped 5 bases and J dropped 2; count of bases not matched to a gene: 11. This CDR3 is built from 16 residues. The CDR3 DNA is TGTGCCAGCAGCACAAACCGACAGGGTGCGAACTATGGCTACACCTTC. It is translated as CASSTNRQGANYGYTF.

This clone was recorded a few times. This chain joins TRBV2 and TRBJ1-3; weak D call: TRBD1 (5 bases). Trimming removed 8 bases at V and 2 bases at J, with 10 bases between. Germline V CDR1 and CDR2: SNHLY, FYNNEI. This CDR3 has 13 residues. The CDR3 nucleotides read TGTGCCAGCGAGGCGGGGGCTGGAAACACCATATATTTT. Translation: CASEAGAGNTIYF.

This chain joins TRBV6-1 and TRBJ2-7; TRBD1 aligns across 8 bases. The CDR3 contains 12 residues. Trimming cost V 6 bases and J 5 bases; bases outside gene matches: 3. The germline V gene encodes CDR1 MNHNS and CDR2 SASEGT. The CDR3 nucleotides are TGTGCCAGCAGGTCGACAGGGGACGAGCAGTACTTC. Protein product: CASRSTGDEQYF.

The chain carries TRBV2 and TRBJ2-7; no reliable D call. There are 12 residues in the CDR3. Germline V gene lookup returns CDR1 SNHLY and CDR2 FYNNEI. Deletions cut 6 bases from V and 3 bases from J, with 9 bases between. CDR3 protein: CASRRSDYEQYF. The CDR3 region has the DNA TGTGCCAGCAGGCGATCGGACTACGAGCAGTACTTC.

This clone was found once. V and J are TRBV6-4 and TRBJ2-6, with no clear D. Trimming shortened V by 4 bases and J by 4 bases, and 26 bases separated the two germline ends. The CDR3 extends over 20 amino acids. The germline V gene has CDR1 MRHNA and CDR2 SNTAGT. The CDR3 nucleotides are TGTGCCAGCAGTGTAGAGAACGTCCTGAACCCCACTCGAGGGGCCAACGTCCTGACTTTC. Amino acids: CASSVENVLNPTRGANVLTF.

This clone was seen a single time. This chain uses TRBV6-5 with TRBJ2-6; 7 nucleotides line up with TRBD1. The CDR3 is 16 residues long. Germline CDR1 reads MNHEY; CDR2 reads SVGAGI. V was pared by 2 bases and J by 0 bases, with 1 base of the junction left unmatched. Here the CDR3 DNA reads TGTGCCAGCAGTTACGCAGGGGGCTCTGGGGCCAACGTCCTGACTTTC. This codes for CASSYAGGSGANVLTF.